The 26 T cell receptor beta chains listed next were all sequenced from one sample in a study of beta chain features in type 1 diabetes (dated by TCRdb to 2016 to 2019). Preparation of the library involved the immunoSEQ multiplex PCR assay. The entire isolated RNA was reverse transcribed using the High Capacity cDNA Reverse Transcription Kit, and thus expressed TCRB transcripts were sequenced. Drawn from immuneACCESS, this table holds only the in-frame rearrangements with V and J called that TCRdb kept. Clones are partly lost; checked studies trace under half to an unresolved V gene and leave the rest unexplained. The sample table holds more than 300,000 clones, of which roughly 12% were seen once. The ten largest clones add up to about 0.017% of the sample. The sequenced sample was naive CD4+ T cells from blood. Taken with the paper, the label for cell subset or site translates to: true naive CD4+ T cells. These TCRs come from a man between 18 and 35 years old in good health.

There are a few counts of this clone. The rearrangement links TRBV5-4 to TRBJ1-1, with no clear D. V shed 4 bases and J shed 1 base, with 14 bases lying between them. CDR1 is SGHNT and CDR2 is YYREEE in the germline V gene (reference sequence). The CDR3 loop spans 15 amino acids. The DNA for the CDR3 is TGTGCCAGCAGCCTCTGGCGGAGGGCGAACACTGAAGCTTTCTTT. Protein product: CASSLWRRANTEAFF.

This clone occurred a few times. Written as DNA, the CDR3 is TGTGCCAGCAGCGTAGGTAAACCCCCCGGTGAGCAGTTCTTC. Translating gives CASSVGKPPGEQFF. J is TRBJ2-1 and V is TRBV9; D remains ambiguous. The ends were cut back, 0 bases at V and 9 bases at J, with 13 bases in the middle. Germline V lookup: CDR1 SGDLS, CDR2 YYNGEE. CDR3 size: 14 residues.

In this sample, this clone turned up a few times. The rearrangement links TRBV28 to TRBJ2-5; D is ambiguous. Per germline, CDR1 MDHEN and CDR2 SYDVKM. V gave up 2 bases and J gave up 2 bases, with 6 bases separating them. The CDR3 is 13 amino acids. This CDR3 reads CASSLGQQETQYF. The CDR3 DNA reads TGTGCCAGCAGTTTAGGGCAGCAAGAGACCCAGTACTTC.

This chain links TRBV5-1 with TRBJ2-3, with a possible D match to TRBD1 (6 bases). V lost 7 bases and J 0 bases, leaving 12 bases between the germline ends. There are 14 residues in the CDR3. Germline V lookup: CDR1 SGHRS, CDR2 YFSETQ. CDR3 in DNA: TGCGCCAGCCTACAGGGATCCAGCACAGATACGCAGTATTTT. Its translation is CASLQGSSTDTQYF.

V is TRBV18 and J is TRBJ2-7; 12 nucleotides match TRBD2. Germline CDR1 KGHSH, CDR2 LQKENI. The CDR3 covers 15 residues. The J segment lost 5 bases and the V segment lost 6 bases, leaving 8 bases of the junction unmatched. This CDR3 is CASSSRLAGAHEQYF. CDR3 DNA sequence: TGTGCCAGCTCTTCGAGACTAGCGGGAGCCCACGAGCAGTACTTC.

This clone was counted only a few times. This CDR3 reads CASSLLGRGGETQYF. The CDR3 coding sequence is TGTGCCAGCAGCTTGTTGGGGCGCGGGGGAGAGACCCAGTACTTC. The chain is built from TRBV5-4 and TRBJ2-5; 7 nucleotides line up with TRBD2. Per germline, CDR1 SGHNT and CDR2 YYREEE (reference sequence). The CDR3 is 15 amino acids. The junction had 7 bases not matched to a gene; V was cut back by 1 base and J by 4 bases.

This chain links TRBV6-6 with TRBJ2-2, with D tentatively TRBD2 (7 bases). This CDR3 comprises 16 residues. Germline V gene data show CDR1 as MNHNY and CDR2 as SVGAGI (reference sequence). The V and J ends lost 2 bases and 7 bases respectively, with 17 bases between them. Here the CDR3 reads CASSYRGGGWSGELFF. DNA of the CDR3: TGTGCCAGCAGTTACCGCGGGGGCGGGTGGAGCGGGGAGCTGTTTTTT.

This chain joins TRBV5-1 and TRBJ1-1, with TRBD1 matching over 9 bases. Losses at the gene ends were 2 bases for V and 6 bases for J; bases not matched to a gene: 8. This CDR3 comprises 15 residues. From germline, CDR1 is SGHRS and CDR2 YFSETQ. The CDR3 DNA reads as TGCGCCAGCAGCTTAGTGAATACAGGGGGCCCTGAAGCTTTCTTT. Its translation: CASSLVNTGGPEAFF.

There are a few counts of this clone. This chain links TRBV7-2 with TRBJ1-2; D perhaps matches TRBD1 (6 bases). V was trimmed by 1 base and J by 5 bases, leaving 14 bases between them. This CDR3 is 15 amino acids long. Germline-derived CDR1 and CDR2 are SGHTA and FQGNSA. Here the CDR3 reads CASSLVGGAGYGYTF. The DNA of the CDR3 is TGTGCCAGCAGCTTAGTTGGGGGCGCCGGTTATGGCTACACCTTC. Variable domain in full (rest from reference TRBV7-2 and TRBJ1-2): GAGVSQSPSNKVTEKGKDVELRCDPISGHTALYWYRQSLGQGLEFLIYFQGNSAPDKSGLPSDRFSAERTGGSVSTLTIQRTQQEDSAVYLCASSLVGGAGYGYTFGSGTRLTVV.

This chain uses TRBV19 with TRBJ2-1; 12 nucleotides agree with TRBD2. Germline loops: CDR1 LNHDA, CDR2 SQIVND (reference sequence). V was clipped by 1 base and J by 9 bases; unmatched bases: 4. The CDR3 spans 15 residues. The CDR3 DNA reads TGTGCCAGTAGTATAGGACTAGCGGGGGCCAGTGAGCAGTTCTTC. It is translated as CASSIGLAGASEQFF.

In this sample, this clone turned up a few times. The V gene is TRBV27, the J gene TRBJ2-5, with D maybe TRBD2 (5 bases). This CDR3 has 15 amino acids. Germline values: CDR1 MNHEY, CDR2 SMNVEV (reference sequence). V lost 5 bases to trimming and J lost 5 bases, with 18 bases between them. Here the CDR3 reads CASSIGNGKGETQYF. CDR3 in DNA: TGTGCCAGCAGTATAGGGAACGGGAAAGGCGAGACCCAGTACTTC.

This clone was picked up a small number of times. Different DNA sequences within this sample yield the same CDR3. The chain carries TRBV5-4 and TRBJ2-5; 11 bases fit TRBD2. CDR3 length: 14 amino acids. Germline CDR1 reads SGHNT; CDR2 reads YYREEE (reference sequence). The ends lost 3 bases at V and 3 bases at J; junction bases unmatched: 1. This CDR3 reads CASSSGLAEETQYF. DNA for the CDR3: TGTGCCAGCAGCTCGGGACTAGCGGAAGAGACCCAGTACTTC.

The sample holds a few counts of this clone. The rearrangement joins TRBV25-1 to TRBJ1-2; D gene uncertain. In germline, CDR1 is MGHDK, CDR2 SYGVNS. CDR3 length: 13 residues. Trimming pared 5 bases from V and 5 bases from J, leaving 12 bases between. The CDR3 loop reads CASSFEGRYGYTF. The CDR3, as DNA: TGTGCCAGCAGTTTCGAGGGCAGGTATGGCTACACCTTC.

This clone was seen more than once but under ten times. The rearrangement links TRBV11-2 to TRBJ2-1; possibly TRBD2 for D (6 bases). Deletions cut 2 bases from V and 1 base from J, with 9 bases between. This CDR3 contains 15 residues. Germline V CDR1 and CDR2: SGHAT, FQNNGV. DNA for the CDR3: TGTGCCAGCAGCTTAAATAGCGGTTCCTACAATGAGCAGTTCTTC. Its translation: CASSLNSGSYNEQFF.

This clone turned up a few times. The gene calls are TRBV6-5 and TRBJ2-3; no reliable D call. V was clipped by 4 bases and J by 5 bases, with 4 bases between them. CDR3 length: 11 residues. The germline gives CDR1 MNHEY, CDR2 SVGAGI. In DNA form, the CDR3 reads TGTGCCAGCAGTTTCTTAGATACGCAGTATTTT. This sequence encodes CASSFLDTQYF.

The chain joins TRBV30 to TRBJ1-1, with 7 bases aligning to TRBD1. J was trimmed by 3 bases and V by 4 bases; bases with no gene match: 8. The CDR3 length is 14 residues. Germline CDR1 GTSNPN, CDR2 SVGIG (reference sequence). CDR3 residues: CAWTEGGWYTEAFF. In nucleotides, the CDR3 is TGTGCCTGGACAGAAGGGGGCTGGTACACTGAAGCTTTCTTT. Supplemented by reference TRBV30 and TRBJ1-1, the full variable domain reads SQTIHQWPATLVQPVGSPLSLECTVEGTSNPNLYWYRQAAGRGLQLLFYSVGIGQISSEVPQNLSASRPQDRQFILSSKKLLLSDSGFYLCAWTEGGWYTEAFFGQGTRLTVV.

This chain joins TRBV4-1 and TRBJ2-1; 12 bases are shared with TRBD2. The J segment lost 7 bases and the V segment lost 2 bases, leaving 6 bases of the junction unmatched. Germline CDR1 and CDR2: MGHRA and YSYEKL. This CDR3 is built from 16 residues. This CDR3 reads CASSQPLAGGPNEQFF. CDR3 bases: TGCGCCAGCAGCCAACCTCTAGCGGGAGGGCCAAATGAGCAGTTCTTC.

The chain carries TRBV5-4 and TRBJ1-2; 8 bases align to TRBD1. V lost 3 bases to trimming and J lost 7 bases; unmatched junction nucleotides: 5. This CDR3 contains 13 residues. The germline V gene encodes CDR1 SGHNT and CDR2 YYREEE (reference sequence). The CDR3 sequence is CASSSGTGSGYTF. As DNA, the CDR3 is TGTGCCAGCAGCTCGGGGACAGGTAGTGGCTACACCTTC.

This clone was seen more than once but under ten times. The CDR3 region has the DNA TGTGCCAGCGCACAGGATTTAGCGGGATCTTACAATGAGCAGTTCTTC. It translates to CASAQDLAGSYNEQFF. The J gene is TRBJ2-1, the V gene TRBV7-9; 8 bases align to TRBD2. Germline CDR1 SEHNR, CDR2 FQNEAQ (reference sequence). The CDR3 sequence is 16 residues long. The V segment lost 8 bases and the J segment 4 bases; nucleotides outside the gene matches: 13.

CDR3 nucleotides: TGTGCCAGCAGCTTACCGAGCGGAGCCTACGAGCAGTACTTC. Protein sequence: CASSLPSGAYEQYF. V is TRBV5-4 and J is TRBJ2-7; tentatively, D is TRBD2 (5 bases). Germline values: CDR1 SGHNT, CDR2 YYREEE (reference sequence). Trimming took off 2 bases at V and 2 bases at J, with 11 bases between the two ends. The CDR3 totals 14 residues.

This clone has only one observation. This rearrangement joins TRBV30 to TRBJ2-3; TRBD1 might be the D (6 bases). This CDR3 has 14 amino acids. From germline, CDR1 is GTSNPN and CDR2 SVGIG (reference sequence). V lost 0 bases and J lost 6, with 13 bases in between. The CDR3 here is CAWSVLSTGDTQYF. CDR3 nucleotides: TGTGCCTGGAGTGTACTAAGCACAGGGGATACGCAGTATTTT.

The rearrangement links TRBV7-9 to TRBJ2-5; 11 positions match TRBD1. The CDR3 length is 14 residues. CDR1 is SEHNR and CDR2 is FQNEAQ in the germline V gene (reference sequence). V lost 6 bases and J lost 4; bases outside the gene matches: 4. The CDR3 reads CASSGQGARETQYF. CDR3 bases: TGTGCCAGCAGTGGACAGGGGGCGCGAGAGACCCAGTACTTC.

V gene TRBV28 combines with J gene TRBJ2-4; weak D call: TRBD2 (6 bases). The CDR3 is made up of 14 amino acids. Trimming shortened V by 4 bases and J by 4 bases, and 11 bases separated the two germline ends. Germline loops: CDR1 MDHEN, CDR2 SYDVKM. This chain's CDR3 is CASSWGTSKNIQYF. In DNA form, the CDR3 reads TGTGCCAGCAGTTGGGGGACTTCTAAAAACATTCAGTACTTC.

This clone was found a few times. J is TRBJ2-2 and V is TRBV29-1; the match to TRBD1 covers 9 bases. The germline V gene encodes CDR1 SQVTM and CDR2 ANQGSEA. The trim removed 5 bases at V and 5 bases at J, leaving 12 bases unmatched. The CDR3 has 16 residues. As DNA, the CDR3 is TGCAGCGTTTCAAAATCCAGGACAGGGGATACCGGGGAGCTGTTTTTT. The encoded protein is CSVSKSRTGDTGELFF.

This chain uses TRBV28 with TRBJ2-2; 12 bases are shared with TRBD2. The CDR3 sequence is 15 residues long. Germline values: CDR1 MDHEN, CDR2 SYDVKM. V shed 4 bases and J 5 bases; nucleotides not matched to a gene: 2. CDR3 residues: CASSSLAGGTGELFF. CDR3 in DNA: TGTGCCAGCAGTTCACTAGCGGGAGGAACCGGGGAGCTGTTTTTT.

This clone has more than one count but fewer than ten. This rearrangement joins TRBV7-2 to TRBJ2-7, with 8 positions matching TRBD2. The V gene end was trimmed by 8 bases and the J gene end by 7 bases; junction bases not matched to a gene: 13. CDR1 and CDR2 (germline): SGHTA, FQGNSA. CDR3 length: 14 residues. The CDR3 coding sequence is TGTGCCAGCTCGATGGTTCGCGGGAGGTTTGAGCAGTACTTC. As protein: CASSMVRGRFEQYF.